One and the same sample provided the 16 T cell receptor beta chains below, sequenced in a study of T cell responses to AZD1222 COVID-19 vaccine. Assay used: immunoSEQ multiplex PCR; TCRdb lists only in-frame clones, some missing. The repertoire holds roughly 120,000 clones, with around 94% as singletons. The source material was peripheral blood, sampled on day 0 of AZD1222 vaccination. Source of these receptors: an adult in good health.

V is TRBV15 and J is TRBJ1-4; the D gene is possibly TRBD1 (5 bases). CDR3 length: 16 residues. The germline V and J ends were trimmed by 2 bases and 3 bases, with 13 bases remaining between them. Looked up from germline, CDR1 is LNHNV and CDR2 is YYDKDF (reference sequence). Written as DNA, the CDR3 is TGTGCCACCAGCAGAACGCGGGGGGAGCCTAATGAAAAACTGTTTTTT. Protein product: CATSRTRGEPNEKLFF. Full variable domain (missing parts from reference TRBV15 and TRBJ1-4): DAMVIQNPRYQVTQFGKPVTLSCSQTLNHNVMYWYQQKSSQAPKLLFHYYDKDFNNEADTPDNFQSRRPNTSFCFLDIRSPGLGDTAMYLCATSRTRGEPNEKLFFGSGTQLSVL.

CDR3 coding DNA: TGTGCCAGCAGCGTTGACCTGGGGTATGGCTACACCTTC. Translation gives CASSVDLGYGYTF. This chain joins TRBV9 and TRBJ1-2; D not certain. The CDR3 is 13 residues long. The germline CDR1 and CDR2 sequences are SGDLS and YYNGEE. The germline V and J ends were trimmed by 2 bases and 5 bases, with 10 bases remaining between them.

The gene calls are TRBV9 and TRBJ1-1, with D unclear. Germline V gene lookup returns CDR1 SGDLS and CDR2 YYNGEE. This CDR3 has 13 residues. Trimming stripped 4 bases from V and 0 bases from J, with 7 bases between. The CDR3 DNA reads as TGTGCCAGCAGCCGAACAGTGAACACTGAAGCTTTCTTT. Translating gives CASSRTVNTEAFF.

J is TRBJ1-2 and V is TRBV7-3; no clear D. The germline V and J ends were trimmed by 5 bases and 0 bases, with 7 bases remaining between them. Germline assignment: CDR1 SGHTA and CDR2 FQGTGA. The length of the CDR3 is 13 residues. The CDR3 nucleotides are TGTGCCAGCAGCCCCCGGGCTAACTATGGCTACACCTTC. Amino acid sequence: CASSPRANYGYTF.

This clone showed up just once. This rearrangement joins TRBV6-5 to TRBJ2-7; TRBD2 might be the D (5 bases). Germline V gene lookup returns CDR1 MNHEY and CDR2 SVGAGI. The CDR3 has 14 residues. Trimming removed 5 bases at V and 5 bases at J, with 16 bases between. CDR3 in DNA: TGTGCCAGCAGTCTCCGAGACGGGGTCAACGAGCAGTACTTC. It specifies CASSLRDGVNEQYF.

The J gene is TRBJ1-1, the V gene TRBV29-1, with TRBD1 matching over 9 bases. V lost 6 bases and J lost 4; bases outside the gene matches: 3. CDR1 and CDR2 from the germline V gene are SQVTM and ANQGSEA. The CDR3 covers 12 residues. CDR3 in amino acids: CSVSTGGTEAFF. The DNA of the CDR3 is TGCAGCGTATCGACAGGGGGCACTGAAGCTTTCTTT.

This clone was seen just once. The chain combines TRBV1 with TRBJ1-4. TRBV1 represents a pseudogene. The CDR3 is 18 residues long. The CDR3 DNA sequence: TGCACCAGCAGCCCAAAAGGAGGGTTTCGGTCAACTAATGAAAAACTGTTTTTT. Amino acids: CTSSPKGGFRSTNEKLFF.

This clone was detected a few times. The chain joins TRBV30 to TRBJ2-7; no clear D gene. The CDR3 loop spans 13 amino acids. The germline CDR1 and CDR2 sequences are GTSNPN and SVGIG (reference sequence). V was pared by 0 bases and J by 0 bases, with 6 bases between. CDR3 bases: TGTGCCTGGAGTGTACTAAGCTCCTACGAGCAGTACTTC. Translating it yields CAWSVLSSYEQYF.

The chain has TRBV18 and TRBJ1-5; no reliable D call. Germline assignment: CDR1 KGHSH and CDR2 LQKENI. The CDR3 covers 13 residues. The ends were cut back, 5 bases at V and 4 bases at J, with 9 bases in the middle. The CDR3: CASSVDRNQPQHF. CDR3 DNA sequence: TGTGCCAGCTCAGTTGACCGAAATCAGCCCCAGCATTTT.

J is TRBJ1-5 and V is TRBV19, with D tentatively TRBD1 (6 bases). V lost 6 bases and J lost 6, with 21 bases in between. Per germline, CDR1 LNHDA and CDR2 SQIVND (reference sequence). The CDR3 has 16 residues. In DNA form, the CDR3 reads TGTGCCAGTAGCCGGGACACTCGAACACTTCTTCAGCCCCAGCATTTT. This gives the protein CASSRDTRTLLQPQHF.

The rearrangement uses TRBV4-2 and TRBJ2-2, with 7 bases identical to TRBD1. Losses at the gene ends were 4 bases for V and 4 bases for J; bases not matched to a gene: 9. Germline CDR1 LGHNA, CDR2 YNFKEQ. This CDR3 has 16 residues. This chain's CDR3 is CASSLAMTGSTGELFF. The DNA for the CDR3 is TGTGCCAGCAGCCTAGCCATGACAGGGTCCACCGGGGAGCTGTTTTTT.

V is TRBV6-5 and J is TRBJ1-2; D is possibly TRBD1 (5 bases). There are 13 residues in the CDR3. Germline values: CDR1 MNHEY, CDR2 SVGAGI. Trimming removed 4 bases at V and 4 bases at J, with 10 bases between. The CDR3 DNA is TGTGCCAGCAGTTCCACAGGCTCCTATGGCTACACCTTC. The encoded protein is CASSSTGSYGYTF.

In the case of this clone: The same CDR3 is also encoded by other DNA sequences in this sample. V usage is TRBV9 and J usage is TRBJ1-3, with no clear D. The germline V gene encodes CDR1 SGDLS and CDR2 YYNGEE. There are 14 residues in the CDR3. V gave up 0 bases and J gave up 0 bases, with 4 bases separating them. The CDR3, as DNA: TGTGCCAGCAGCGTAGGAAGCTCTGGAAACACCATATATTTT. It is translated as CASSVGSSGNTIYF.

In the case of this clone: Sequence at one end of the junction differs from germline and may be a read error. This sample also contains other DNA sequences that code for the same CDR3. The V and J genes are TRBV6-5 and TRBJ1-5; 9 bases match TRBD1. The length of the CDR3 is 14 residues. Germline values: CDR1 MNHEY, CDR2 SVGAGI. The CDR3: CASKEGQGDQPQHF. The DNA of the CDR3 is TGTGCCAGCAAAGAGGGACAGGGAGATCAACCCCAGCATTTT.

This clone was observed once. The chain recombines TRBV5-4 with TRBJ2-7, with a possible D match to TRBD1 (6 bases). CDR1 is SGHNT and CDR2 is YYREEE in the germline V gene (reference sequence). CDR3 size: 13 residues. The ends were cut back, 4 bases at V and 3 bases at J, with 11 bases in the middle. The CDR3 nucleotides read TGTGCCAGCAGCCCGATAGGGGGCTACGAGCAGTACTTC. Its protein is CASSPIGGYEQYF.

This chain joins TRBV28 and TRBJ2-1; tentative D call: TRBD2 (5 bases). V was pared by 4 bases and J by 2 bases, with 15 bases between. The CDR3 sequence is 16 residues long. Germline V lookup: CDR1 MDHEN, CDR2 SYDVKM. This chain's CDR3 is CASSWTYERPYNEQFF. CDR3 in DNA: TGTGCCAGCAGTTGGACTTATGAGCGGCCCTACAATGAGCAGTTCTTC. The entire variable domain, with the rest obtained from reference TRBV28 and TRBJ2-1, is as follows: DVKVTQSSRYLVKRTGEKVFLECVQDMDHENMFWYRQDPGLGLRLIYFSYDVKMKEKGDIPEGYSVSREKKERFSLILESASTNQTSMYLCASSWTYERPYNEQFFGPGTRLTVL.